This TCR beta chain is drawn from a study of vaccination and CD4 T cells after COVID-19. In the case of this clonotype: Its matching antigen is unknown.

Sequencing of DNA taken from cultured CD4+ T cells relied on the Oncomine TCR Beta short-read assay. From the PCR reads, TCRdb called clonotypes with MiXCR, one entry per CDR3 protein. The sample records some 25,000 distinct CDR3 sequences, 35% to 50% being singletons. Indicated treatment: approximately nine-day PBMC culture with coronavirus spike peptide pools or control peptides (ViraFEST assay). Half-medium changes with fresh IL-2 medium occurred on days 3 and 7. The CDR3 runs 12 residues. The germline V gene encodes CDR1 MDHEN and CDR2 SYDVKM. Trimming cost V 8 bases and J 3 bases; bases outside gene matches: 0.

This TCR was sampled from a human donor who had recovered from COVID-19. Sequenced material: CD4+ T cells from blood, cultured in vitro. The rearrangement joins TRBV28 to TRBJ2-4; 8 bases line up with TRBD2. The CDR3 DNA is TGTGCCAGCCGGGGGGGCAAAAACATTCAGTACTTC. Translating it yields CASRGGKNIQYF. The full variable domain, its missing parts supplied by reference TRBV28 and TRBJ2-4, is DVKVTQSSRYLVKRTGEKVFLECVQDMDHENMFWYRQDPGLGLRLIYFSYDVKMKEKGDIPEGYSVSREKKERFSLILESASTNQTSMYLCASRGGKNIQYFGAGTRLSVL.